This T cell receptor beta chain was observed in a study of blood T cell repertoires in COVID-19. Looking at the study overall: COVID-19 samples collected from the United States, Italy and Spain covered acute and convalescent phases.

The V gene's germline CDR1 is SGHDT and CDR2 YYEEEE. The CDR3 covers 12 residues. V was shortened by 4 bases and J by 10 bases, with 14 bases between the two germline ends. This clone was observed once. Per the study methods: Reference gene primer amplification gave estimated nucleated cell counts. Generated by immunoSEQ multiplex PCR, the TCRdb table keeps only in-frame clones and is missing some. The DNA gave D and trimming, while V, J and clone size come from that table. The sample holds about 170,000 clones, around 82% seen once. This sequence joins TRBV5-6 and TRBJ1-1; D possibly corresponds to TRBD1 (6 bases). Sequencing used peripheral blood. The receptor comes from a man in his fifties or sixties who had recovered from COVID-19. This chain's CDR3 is CASSGTRGPAFF. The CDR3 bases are TGTGCCAGCAGCGGGACCAGGGGCCCAGCTTTCTTT.